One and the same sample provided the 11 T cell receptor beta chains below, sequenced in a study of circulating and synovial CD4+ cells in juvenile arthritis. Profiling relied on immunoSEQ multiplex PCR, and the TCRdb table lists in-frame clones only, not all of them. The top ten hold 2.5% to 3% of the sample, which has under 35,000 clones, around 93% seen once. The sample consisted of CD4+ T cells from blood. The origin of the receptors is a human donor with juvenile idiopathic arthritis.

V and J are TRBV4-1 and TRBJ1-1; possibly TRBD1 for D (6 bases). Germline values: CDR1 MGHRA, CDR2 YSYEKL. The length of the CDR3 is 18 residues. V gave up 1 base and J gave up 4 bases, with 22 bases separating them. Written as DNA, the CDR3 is TGCGCCAGCAGCCAAGTTCATCTGGGGGGGCTAGTCGCCACTGAAGCTTTCTTT. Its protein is CASSQVHLGGLVATEAFF.

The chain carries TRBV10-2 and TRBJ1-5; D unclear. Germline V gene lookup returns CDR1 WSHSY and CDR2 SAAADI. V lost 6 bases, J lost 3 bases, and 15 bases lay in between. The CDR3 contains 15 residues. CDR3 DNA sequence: TGCGCCAGCAGCGAGGGTGGAGGGATCAATCAGCCCCAGCATTTT. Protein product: CASSEGGGINQPQHF.

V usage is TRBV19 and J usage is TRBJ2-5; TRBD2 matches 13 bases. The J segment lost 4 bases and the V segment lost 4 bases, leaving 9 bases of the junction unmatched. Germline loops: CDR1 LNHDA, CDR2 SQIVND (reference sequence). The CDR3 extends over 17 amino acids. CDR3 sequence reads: CASSTGTSGKRRETQYF. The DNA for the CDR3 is TGTGCCAGTAGTACCGGGACTAGCGGGAAAAGGAGAGAGACCCAGTACTTC.

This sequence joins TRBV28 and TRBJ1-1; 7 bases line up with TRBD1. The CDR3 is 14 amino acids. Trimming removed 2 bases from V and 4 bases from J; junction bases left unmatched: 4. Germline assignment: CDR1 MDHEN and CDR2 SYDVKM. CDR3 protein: CASSLRQGGTEAFF. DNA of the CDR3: TGTGCCAGCAGTTTACGGCAGGGGGGCACTGAAGCTTTCTTT.

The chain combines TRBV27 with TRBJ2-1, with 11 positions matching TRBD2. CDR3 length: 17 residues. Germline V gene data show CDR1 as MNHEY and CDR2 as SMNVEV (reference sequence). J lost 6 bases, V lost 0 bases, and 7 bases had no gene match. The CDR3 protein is CASSLSIGTSGGNEQFF. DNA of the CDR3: TGTGCCAGCAGTTTATCGATAGGGACTAGCGGAGGCAATGAGCAGTTCTTC.

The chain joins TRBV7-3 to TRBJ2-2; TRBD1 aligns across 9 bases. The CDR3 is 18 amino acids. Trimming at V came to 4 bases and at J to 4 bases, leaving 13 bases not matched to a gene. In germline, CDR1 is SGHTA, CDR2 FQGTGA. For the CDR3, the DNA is TGTGCCAGCAGCTCAGGTCCGAAACAGGGGGCAGGCACCGGGGAGCTGTTTTTT. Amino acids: CASSSGPKQGAGTGELFF.

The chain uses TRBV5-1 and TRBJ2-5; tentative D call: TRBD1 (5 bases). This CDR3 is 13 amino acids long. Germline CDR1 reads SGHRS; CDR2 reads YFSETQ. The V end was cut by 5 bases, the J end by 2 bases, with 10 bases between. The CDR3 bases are TGCGCCAGCAGTTATCCAGGGCAAGAGACCCAGTACTTC. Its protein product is CASSYPGQETQYF.

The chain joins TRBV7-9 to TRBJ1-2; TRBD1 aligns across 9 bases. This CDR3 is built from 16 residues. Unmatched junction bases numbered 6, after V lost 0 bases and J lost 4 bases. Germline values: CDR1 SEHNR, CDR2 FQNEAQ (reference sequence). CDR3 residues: CASSLATGQGRYGYTF. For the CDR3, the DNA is TGTGCCAGCAGCTTAGCAACAGGACAGGGGCGCTATGGCTACACCTTC.

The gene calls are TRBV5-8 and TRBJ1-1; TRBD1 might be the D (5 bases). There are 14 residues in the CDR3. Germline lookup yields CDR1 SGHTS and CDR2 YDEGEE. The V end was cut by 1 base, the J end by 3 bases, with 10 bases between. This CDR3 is CASSLWRGDTEAFF. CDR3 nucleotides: TGTGCCAGCAGCTTGTGGCGGGGGGACACTGAAGCTTTCTTT.

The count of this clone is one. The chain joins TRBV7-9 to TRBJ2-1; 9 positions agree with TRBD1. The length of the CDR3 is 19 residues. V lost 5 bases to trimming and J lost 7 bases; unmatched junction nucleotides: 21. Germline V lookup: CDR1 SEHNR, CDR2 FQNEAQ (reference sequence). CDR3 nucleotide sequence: TGTGCCAGCAGCGTACAGGGGGCAATGGGCGGTCAGGGTCGGAATGAGCAGTTCTTC. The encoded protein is CASSVQGAMGGQGRNEQFF.

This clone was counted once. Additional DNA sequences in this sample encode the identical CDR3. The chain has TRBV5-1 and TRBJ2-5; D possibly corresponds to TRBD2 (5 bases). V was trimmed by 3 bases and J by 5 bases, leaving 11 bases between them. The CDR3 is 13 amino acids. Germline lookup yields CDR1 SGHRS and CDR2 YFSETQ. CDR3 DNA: TGCGCCAGCAGCTCGGGATCGGGGGAGACCCAGTACTTC. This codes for CASSSGSGETQYF. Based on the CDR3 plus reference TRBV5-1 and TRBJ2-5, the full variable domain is KAGVTQTPRYLIKTRGQQVTLSCSPISGHRSVSWYQQTPGQGLQFLFEYFSETQRNKGNFPGRFSGRQFSNSRSEMNVSTLELGDSALYLCASSSGSGETQYFGPGTRLLVL.